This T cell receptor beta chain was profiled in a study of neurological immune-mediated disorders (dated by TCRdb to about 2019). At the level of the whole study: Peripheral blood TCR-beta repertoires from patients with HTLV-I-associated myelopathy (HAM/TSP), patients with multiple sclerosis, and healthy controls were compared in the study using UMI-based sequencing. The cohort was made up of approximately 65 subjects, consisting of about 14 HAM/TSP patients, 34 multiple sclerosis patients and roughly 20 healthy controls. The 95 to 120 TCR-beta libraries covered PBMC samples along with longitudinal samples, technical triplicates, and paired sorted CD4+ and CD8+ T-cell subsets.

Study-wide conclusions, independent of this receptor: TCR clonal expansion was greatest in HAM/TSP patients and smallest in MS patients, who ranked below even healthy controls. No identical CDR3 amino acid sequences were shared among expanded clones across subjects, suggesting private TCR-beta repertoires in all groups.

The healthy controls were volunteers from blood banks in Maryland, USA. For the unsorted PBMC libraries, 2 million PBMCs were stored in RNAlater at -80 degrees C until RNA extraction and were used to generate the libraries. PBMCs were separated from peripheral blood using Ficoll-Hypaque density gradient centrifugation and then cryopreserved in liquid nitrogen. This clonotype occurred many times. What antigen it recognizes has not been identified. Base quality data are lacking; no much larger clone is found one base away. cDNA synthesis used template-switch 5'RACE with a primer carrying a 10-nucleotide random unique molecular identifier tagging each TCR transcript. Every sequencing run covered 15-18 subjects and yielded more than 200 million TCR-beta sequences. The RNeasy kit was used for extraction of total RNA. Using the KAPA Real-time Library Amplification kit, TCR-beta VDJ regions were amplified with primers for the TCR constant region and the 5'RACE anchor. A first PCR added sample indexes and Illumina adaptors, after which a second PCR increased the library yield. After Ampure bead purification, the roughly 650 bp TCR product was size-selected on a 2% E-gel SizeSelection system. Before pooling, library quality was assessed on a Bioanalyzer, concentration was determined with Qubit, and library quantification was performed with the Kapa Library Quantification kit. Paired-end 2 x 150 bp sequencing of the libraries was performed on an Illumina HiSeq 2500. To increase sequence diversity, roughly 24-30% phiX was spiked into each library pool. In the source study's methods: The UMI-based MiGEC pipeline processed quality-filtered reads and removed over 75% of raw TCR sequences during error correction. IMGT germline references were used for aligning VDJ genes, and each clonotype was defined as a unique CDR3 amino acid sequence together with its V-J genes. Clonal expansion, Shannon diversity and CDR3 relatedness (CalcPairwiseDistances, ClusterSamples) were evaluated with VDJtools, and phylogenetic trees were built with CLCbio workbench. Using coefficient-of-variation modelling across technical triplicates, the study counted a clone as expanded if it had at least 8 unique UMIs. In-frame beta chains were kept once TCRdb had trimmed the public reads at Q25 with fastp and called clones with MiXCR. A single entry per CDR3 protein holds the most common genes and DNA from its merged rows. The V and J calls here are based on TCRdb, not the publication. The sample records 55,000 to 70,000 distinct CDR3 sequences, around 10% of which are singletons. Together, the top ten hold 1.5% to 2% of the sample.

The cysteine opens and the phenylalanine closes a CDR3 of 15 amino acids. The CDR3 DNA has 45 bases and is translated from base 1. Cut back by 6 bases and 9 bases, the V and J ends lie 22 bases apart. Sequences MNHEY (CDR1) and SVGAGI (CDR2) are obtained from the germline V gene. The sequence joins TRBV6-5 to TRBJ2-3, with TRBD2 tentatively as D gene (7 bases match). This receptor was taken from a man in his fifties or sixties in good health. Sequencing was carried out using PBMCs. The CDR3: CASSPPTGGGKTQYF. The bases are TGTGCCAGCAGCCCCCCGACGGGGGGCGGGAAAACGCAGTATTTT.